This TCR beta chain was found in a study of blood T cell repertoires in COVID-19. Study-wide context: Acute and convalescent COVID-19 samples came from the United States, Italy and Spain. The cDNA or gDNA used as material had been derived from T cells, B-cell-depleted T cells, or PBMCs.

In the authors' workflow: Using reference gene primer amplification, nucleated cell counts were estimated. The table came from immunoSEQ multiplex PCR; TCRdb's copy has only in-frame clones and leaves some out. That table gives V, J and clone size, and the DNA gave D and trimming. The repertoire has more than 100,000 clones, around nine tenths of them found once; the top ten carry approximately 3.1%. Germline values: CDR1 SQVTM, CDR2 ANQGSEA. V was trimmed by 3 bases and J by 5 bases, leaving 16 bases between them. The CDR3 contains 14 residues. V and J are TRBV29-1 and TRBJ2-5; possible D gene TRBD2, 6 bases. Sample: peripheral blood. This clonotype was sampled from a man aged 45-65 years in a cohort sampled during active COVID-19. The CDR3 protein is CSVDGQGLSETQYF. Written as DNA, the CDR3 is TGCAGCGTTGATGGGCAGGGACTTTCGGAGACCCAGTACTTC.